A single T cell receptor beta chain is shown here with its context. The PCR had 60 Vbeta and 13 Jbeta primers. Here immunoSEQ multiplex PCR was the method, and the copy in TCRdb shows in-frame clones only, minus some. This sample has approximately 93,000 clones, with about four fifths found just once. These data are taken from a study of cytomegalovirus exposure and HLA in healthy donors. V lost 3 bases and J 10 bases, leaving 18 bases between the germline ends. The CDR3 is 14 residues long. The germline CDR1 and CDR2 sequences are LNHNV and YYDKDF (reference sequence). The sequence was obtained from a woman aged 40-49 years in good health and CMV-seronegative. This chain links TRBV15 with TRBJ1-1; D remains ambiguous. The sequenced sample consisted of PBMCs. The chain's CDR3 is CATSSPRENGVAFF. The CDR3 bases are TGTGCCACCAGCAGTCCCCGGGAGAACGGGGTAGCTTTCTTT.